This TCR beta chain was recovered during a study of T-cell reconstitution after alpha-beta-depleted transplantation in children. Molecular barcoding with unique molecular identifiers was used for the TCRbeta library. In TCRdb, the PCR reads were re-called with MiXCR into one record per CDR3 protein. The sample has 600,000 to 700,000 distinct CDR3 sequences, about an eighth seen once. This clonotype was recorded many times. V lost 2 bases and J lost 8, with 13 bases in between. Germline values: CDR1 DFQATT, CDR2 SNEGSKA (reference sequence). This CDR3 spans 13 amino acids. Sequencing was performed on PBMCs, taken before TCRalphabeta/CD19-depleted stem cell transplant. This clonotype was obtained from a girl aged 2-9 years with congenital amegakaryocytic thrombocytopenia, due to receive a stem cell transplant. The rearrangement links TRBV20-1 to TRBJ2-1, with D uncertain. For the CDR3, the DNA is TGCAGTGCTAGACTTGCAGGAACTGATGAGCAGTTCTTC. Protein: CSARLAGTDEQFF.